This T cell receptor beta chain originates from a study of identical twins (dated by TCRdb to about 2016). In terms of the full investigation: TCR alpha and beta repertoires from monozygotic twins, unrelated adults of various ages and cord blood were deep-sequenced to test whether fetal clonotypes persist. To rule out contamination, the twin experiments were replicated at different times with different library preparation protocols.

What the authors observed across the whole study: Out-of-frame TCR alpha sequences shared between twins showed an excess of low generation-probability sequences compared with coincidental sharing between unrelated individuals. Because the same donors could not be followed over many years, conclusions were based on cross-sectional statistical analysis. In monozygotic twins, recombination models systematically underestimated out-of-frame TCR alpha sharing, but the models matched the sharing seen between unrelated individuals. Excess twin sharing in beta out-of-frame sequences was weaker because fewer shared sequences lowered the signal-to-noise ratio. Invariant T cells such as MAIT and iNKT could partly confound zero-insertion analyses, although diverse VJ usage argued against such confounding for most clonotypes. Fewer insertions were carried by abundant cord blood beta clonotypes; a weaker similar trend was observed in young adult naive repertoires, while no such trend was observed in memory repertoires.

From the cysteine up to the phenylalanine, the CDR3 has a length of 13 residues. Only the CDR3 portion is preserved as DNA: 39 bases, with reading frame beginning at the first base. CDR1 and CDR2 (ENHRY, SYGVKD) derive from the germline V gene. The V end gives up 10 bases and the J end 9 bases, leaving 12 bases in the junction not matched to a gene. This clonotype was observed many times. Its antigen specificity is not known. Base qualities were left out, and no much larger clone turns up one base away. The library was prepared using 5' RACE. The sequencer listed for this sample is Illumina HiSeq 2000. A universal primer binding site was added through template switching, and the final cDNA carried a unique molecular identifier so that TCR cDNA molecules could be counted accurately. First-strand cDNA for TCR alpha and beta chains was synthesized from specific primers in the conserved constant-segment region. To control for contamination, every cDNA library carried two barcodes: a SMART-Mk sample barcode plus Illumina barcodes. Two successive PCR steps introduced TruSeq adapter sequences along with Illumina sample barcodes. The Illumina HiSeq platform was used with custom primers to sequence TCR alpha and beta cDNA libraries. As for the original processing: MiGEC was used to process raw reads and extract unique molecular identifiers, and MiXCR was used to find CDR3 positions. Recombination models were inferred per individual with the repgenHMM and IGoR tools using an EM algorithm. Shared clonotype analysis was performed with the tcR package in R, normalizing sharing by the product of cloneset sizes. Out-of-frame nonproductive sequences were analyzed to study raw recombination free of thymic and clonal selection effects. TCRdb ran its own pipeline on the public reads, namely fastp trimming at Q25 and MiXCR clone calling, and kept in-frame beta chains. Each CDR3 protein gets just one entry, which takes the most common genes and DNA from the rows behind it. The authors' filters were not applied to this entry. The sample table records 200,000 to 300,000 distinct CDR3 sequences; roughly a tenth of these occur just once. The ten biggest clones cover 10% of the sample.

Only healthy Caucasian donors were included. Using Miltenyi CD45RO+ enrichment and human naive T-cell isolation kits, memory (CD45RO+) and naive T cells were isolated from PBMC. The sequence was collected from a man aged 50 or older in good health. Sequences were obtained from memory T cells sorted from blood. The sample's cell subset or site label, decoded: CD45RO+ enriched T cells. This chain is built from TRBV10-3 and TRBJ2-1; 7 bases in the middle match TRBD2. The bases are TGTGCCACCTCCTACGTTCGGGAGGCTGAGCAGTTCTTC. This is translated as CATSYVREAEQFF.